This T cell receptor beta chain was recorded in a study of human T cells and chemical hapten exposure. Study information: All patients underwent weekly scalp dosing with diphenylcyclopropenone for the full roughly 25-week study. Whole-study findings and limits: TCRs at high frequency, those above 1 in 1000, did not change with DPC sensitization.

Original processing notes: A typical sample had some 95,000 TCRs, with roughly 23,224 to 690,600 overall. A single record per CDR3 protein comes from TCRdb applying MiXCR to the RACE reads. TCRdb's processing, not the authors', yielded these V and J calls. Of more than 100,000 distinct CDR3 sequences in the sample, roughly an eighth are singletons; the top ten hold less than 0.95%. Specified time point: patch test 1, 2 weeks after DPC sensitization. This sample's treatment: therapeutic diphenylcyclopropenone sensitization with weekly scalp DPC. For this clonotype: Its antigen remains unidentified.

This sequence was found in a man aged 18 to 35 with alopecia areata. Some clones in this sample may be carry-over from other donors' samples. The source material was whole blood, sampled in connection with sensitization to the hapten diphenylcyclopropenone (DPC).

In DNA form, the CDR3 reads TGCGCCAGCAGCCAGCGGGACAGGGGTTCCGGGGAGCTGTTTTTT. This encodes CASSQRDRGSGELFF. The chain links TRBV4-3 to TRBJ2-2; TRBD1 agrees at 10 bases. V was pared by 3 bases and J by 6 bases, with 4 bases of the junction left unmatched. In germline, CDR1 is LGHNA, CDR2 YSLEER. This CDR3 contains 15 residues.